This T cell receptor (beta chain) was identified in a study of Ad26.COV2.S vaccination and SARS-CoV-2 variants. Across the study: The donor participated in the COV1001 trial, in its Ad26.COV2.S arm. Intramuscular Ad26.COV2.S at 5x10^10 or 1x10^11 viral particles.

Findings and caveats of the study: Non-spike TCR breadth showed similarity between vaccine and placebo recipients.

The table came from immunoSEQ multiplex PCR; TCRdb's copy has only in-frame clones and leaves some out. The sample includes around 320,000 clones, around 90% of them seen just once. The treatment is: about 20 received Ad26.COV2.S at low or high dose, single or two shots; roughly five received placebo; per-sample allocation not given. The samples were gathered on day 63 after the first injection of vaccine or placebo. Participants' vaccine, an Ad26 vector, delivered Wuhan-strain SARS-CoV-2 spike. The V segment lost 4 bases and the J segment 5 bases; nucleotides outside the gene matches: 7. There are 15 residues in the CDR3. Germline V gene data show CDR1 as LNHDA and CDR2 as SQIVND (reference sequence). A word on this clone: The antigen remains unidentified.

The input for sequencing was peripheral blood, taken in a trial of Ad26.COV2.S vaccine versus placebo. The V gene is TRBV19, the J gene TRBJ1-2, with 10 bases lining up with TRBD1. This receptor was identified in a person aged 18 to 59 who received the Ad26.COV2.S COVID-19 vaccine or a placebo. CDR3: CASSSTGTGAYGYTF. The CDR3 bases are TGTGCCAGTAGTAGTACCGGGACAGGGGCTTATGGCTACACCTTC.